This TCR beta chain was identified in a study of breast tumors, draining lymph nodes, adjacent tissues. Note on this clonotype: Its specificity is not known.

Overall study findings and caveats: That most tumor T cells come from lymph nodes remained unproven.

Each CDR3 protein gets one entry after TCRdb re-called the multiplex PCR reads with MiXCR. The top ten hold roughly 1.3% of the sample, which has about 100,000 distinct CDR3 sequences, about 20% seen once. Breast cancer patients provided tissue from their axillary draining lymph nodes. V dropped 5 bases and J dropped 1 base, with 8 bases sitting between them. This CDR3 comprises 13 residues. The V gene's germline CDR1 is SGHTA and CDR2 FQGNSA. The chain links TRBV7-2 to TRBJ1-1; D ambiguous. Material: axillary lymph node tissue. This receptor was obtained from a female donor with breast cancer. Some clones in this sample may be carry-over from other donors' samples. The CDR3 region is CASSRARNTEAFF. The CDR3 DNA sequence: TGTGCCAGCAGCAGAGCCAGGAACACTGAAGCTTTCTTT.